Listed below are T cell receptor beta chains from one sample, sequenced in a study of blood T cell repertoires in COVID-19. Assay: immunoSEQ multiplex PCR; the TCRdb copy retains only in-frame clones and omits some. The repertoire includes 350,000 to 550,000 clones, around nine tenths of them detected once, and roughly 4% sits in the top ten. The specimen was peripheral blood. All receptors derive from a woman in her 30s with acute or convalescent COVID-19. CDR3s include the opening cysteine and the closing phenylalanine or tryptophan. Fields, in order: clone size, D gene, J gene, V gene, CDR3 protein, CDR3 DNA. D genes are given only for firm matches. Rows may omit the clone size; those that give it use once, few, many or a size class.

size: NA; D: NA; J: TRBJ1-3; V: TRBV6-6; CDR3: CASSSGATGNTIYF; DNA: TGTGCCAGCAGTTCCGGAGCTACTGGAAACACCATATATTTT
size: NA; D: NA; J: TRBJ1-6; V: TRBV19; CDR3: CASSILDTNSPLHF; DNA: TGTGCCAGTAGTATTTTGGACACTAATTCACCCCTCCACTTT
size: NA; D: NA; J: TRBJ1-5; V: TRBV28; CDR3: CASSTGRSGPRNQPQHF; DNA: TGTGCCAGCAGTACAGGGCGATCGGGGCCAAGAAATCAGCCCCAGCATTTT
size: NA; D: TRBD2; J: TRBJ2-4; V: TRBV4-2; CDR3: CASSQGETSGRNIQYF; DNA: TGTGCCAGCAGCCAAGGGGAGACTAGCGGGAGAAACATTCAGTACTTC
size: few; D: TRBD1; J: TRBJ1-6; V: TRBV6-5; CDR3: CASSYSQGAGNSPLHF; DNA: TGTGCCAGCAGTTATTCGCAGGGGGCAGGTAATTCACCCCTCCACTTT
size: once; D: NA; J: TRBJ2-7; V: TRBV27; CDR3: CASSPSPSRQSYEQYF; DNA: TGTGCCAGCAGCCCGTCGCCCTCCCGACAATCCTACGAGCAGTACTTC
size: NA; D: NA; J: TRBJ2-7; V: TRBV5-1; CDR3: CASSLTGSDEQYF; DNA: TGCGCCAGCAGCTTGACAGGGTCGGACGAGCAGTACTTC
size: medium-sized; D: NA; J: TRBJ1-2; V: TRBV2; CDR3: CASSVTGRGYTF; DNA: TGTGCCAGCAGTGTAACAGGGCGTGGCTACACCTTC
size: NA; D: NA; J: TRBJ1-6; V: TRBV5-5; CDR3: CASSLFGDSPNSPLHF; DNA: TGTGCCAGCAGCTTGTTCGGGGACTCCCCTAATTCACCCCTCCACTTT
size: NA; D: NA; J: TRBJ2-2; V: TRBV9; CDR3: CASSRDLGQGITGELFF; DNA: TGTGCCAGCAGCCGGGACCTTGGGCAGGGGATCACCGGGGAGCTGTTTTTT
size: once; D: TRBD2; J: TRBJ2-7; V: TRBV7-9; CDR3: CASSLNRGRDRPYEQYF; DNA: TGTGCCAGCAGCTTAAACCGTGGGAGGGACCGACCCTACGAGCAGTACTTC